This T cell receptor (beta chain) was found in a study of cytomegalovirus exposure and HLA in healthy donors. The J segment lost 8 bases and the V segment lost 5 bases, leaving 8 bases of the junction unmatched. CDR3 size: 14 residues. The V gene's germline CDR1 is SGHRS and CDR2 YFSETQ. The PCR contained 60 Vbeta and 13 Jbeta primers. Original data processing: In a later analysis, approximately 73 million unique TCR beta chains included roughly 11 million shared by two or more donors. This table comes from immunoSEQ multiplex PCR, and its TCRdb copy is limited to in-frame clones, with some not included. The DNA was the basis for D and trimming; V, J and clone size are from that table. This table holds 80,000 or so clones.

Sequenced input: PBMCs. The TCR sequence derives from a man aged 50 to 59 in good health and CMV-seropositive. The chain has TRBV5-1 and TRBJ1-3; 9 nucleotides agree with TRBD1. CDR3 amino acids: CASRAGTGFDTIYF. The CDR3 nucleotides are TGCGCCAGCAGGGCCGGGACAGGGTTTGACACCATATATTTT.